The next 27 T cell receptor beta chains were all read from a single sample in a study of blood T cell repertoires in COVID-19. Produced via immunoSEQ multiplex PCR; TCRdb's table is partial and in-frame only. The data show about 100,000 clones, about nine tenths seen once. Sample: peripheral blood. Receptors originate from a human donor with active COVID-19. The donor label of this sample is uncertain.

This chain uses TRBV30 with TRBJ2-5, with D maybe TRBD2 (7 bases). The CDR3 contains 14 residues. CDR1 and CDR2 (germline): GTSNPN, SVGIG (reference sequence). The V end was cut by 1 base, the J end by 5 bases, with 14 bases between. The CDR3: CAWSGSGGPETQYF. The CDR3 DNA reads as TGTGCCTGGAGTGGCTCGGGGGGCCCTGAGACCCAGTACTTC.

This chain joins TRBV5-1 and TRBJ2-1; perhaps TRBD2 as D (5 bases). The CDR3 extends over 12 amino acids. Germline V lookup: CDR1 SGHRS, CDR2 YFSETQ. The V end lost 4 bases, the J end lost 8 bases, and 10 bases lay between the germline ends. This CDR3 is CASSRMGDEQFF. The CDR3 DNA follows: TGCGCCAGCAGCCGGATGGGAGATGAGCAGTTCTTC. Supplemented by reference TRBV5-1 and TRBJ2-1, the full variable domain reads KAGVTQTPRYLIKTRGQQVTLSCSPISGHRSVSWYQQTPGQGLQFLFEYFSETQRNKGNFPGRFSGRQFSNSRSEMNVSTLELGDSALYLCASSRMGDEQFFGPGTRLTVL.

The CDR3 loop reads CASSQFRRMNTEAFF. Written as DNA, the CDR3 is TGTGCCAGCAGCCAATTTCGCAGGATGAACACTGAAGCTTTCTTT. This chain links TRBV4-2 with TRBJ1-1; D remains unclear. The CDR3 covers 15 residues. V lost 2 bases and J 0 bases, leaving 10 bases between the germline ends. Germline V lookup: CDR1 LGHNA, CDR2 YNFKEQ.

About this clone itself: Distinct nucleotide sequences in the sample also encode this CDR3. V usage is TRBV9 and J usage is TRBJ2-7; D not certain. V dropped 3 bases and J dropped 3 bases, with 13 bases sitting between them. CDR3 length: 14 amino acids. From germline, CDR1 is SGDLS and CDR2 YYNGEE. This CDR3 reads CASSAAGRDYEQYF. The DNA for the CDR3 is TGTGCCAGCAGCGCCGCCGGTCGTGACTACGAGCAGTACTTC.

The chain recombines TRBV11-2 with TRBJ1-5; maybe TRBD1 (6 bases). The CDR3 consists of 15 residues. CDR1 and CDR2 (germline): SGHAT, FQNNGV. V was cut by 0 bases and J by 2 bases, with 8 bases left in between. The CDR3 DNA follows: TGTGCCAGCAGCTTAGACAGGGGAGGCAATCAGCCCCAGCATTTT. Protein: CASSLDRGGNQPQHF.

This clone was picked up one time. The rearrangement links TRBV9 to TRBJ2-5; 14 nucleotides match TRBD2. Per the germline V gene, CDR1 is SGDLS and CDR2 is YYNGEE. The CDR3 runs 16 residues. V lost 2 bases to trimming and J lost 5 bases; unmatched junction nucleotides: 5. Here the CDR3 DNA reads TGTGCCAGCAGCGTGACTAGCGGGGGGGCCAAGGAGACCCAGTACTTC. This encodes CASSVTSGGAKETQYF.

The chain uses TRBV6-5 and TRBJ2-6; D unclear. The ends were cut back, 5 bases at V and 1 base at J, with 6 bases in the middle. This CDR3 is built from 14 residues. Germline V gene lookup returns CDR1 MNHEY and CDR2 SVGAGI. The CDR3 protein is CASSRQSGANVLTF. In DNA, the CDR3 is TGTGCCAGCAGTAGACAATCTGGGGCCAACGTCCTGACTTTC.

The chain is built from TRBV28 and TRBJ2-6, with a possible D match to TRBD2 (5 bases). V lost 7 bases, J lost 2 bases, and 9 bases lay in between. Germline values: CDR1 MDHEN, CDR2 SYDVKM. This CDR3 is built from 14 residues. CDR3 sequence (DNA): TGTGCCAGCACCCCGGGAACTGGGGCCAACGTCCTGACTTTC. Amino acid sequence: CASTPGTGANVLTF.

This clone occurred a few times. This rearrangement joins TRBV5-1 to TRBJ2-3; a weak D match, TRBD1 (6 bases). With 0 bases removed from V and 3 bases from J, the gap between germline ends came to 8 bases. Germline V CDR1 and CDR2: SGHRS, YFSETQ. The CDR3 spans 14 residues. The CDR3 spells CASSLGGGTDTQYF. CDR3 nucleotides: TGCGCCAGCAGCTTGGGAGGGGGAACAGATACGCAGTATTTT. The complete variable domain, with remaining parts taken from reference TRBV5-1 and TRBJ2-3, reads KAGVTQTPRYLIKTRGQQVTLSCSPISGHRSVSWYQQTPGQGLQFLFEYFSETQRNKGNFPGRFSGRQFSNSRSEMNVSTLELGDSALYLCASSLGGGTDTQYFGPGTRLTVL.

The chain has TRBV30 and TRBJ1-2, with TRBD1 matching over 9 bases. This CDR3 is 12 amino acids long. CDR1 is GTSNPN, CDR2 SVGIG, per germline (reference sequence). Unmatched junction bases numbered 2, after V lost 5 bases and J lost 4 bases. The CDR3 loop is CAWGTGPYGYTF. The CDR3, as DNA: TGTGCCTGGGGGACAGGGCCCTATGGCTACACCTTC.

This chain links TRBV27 with TRBJ2-3; 8 positions match TRBD2. The CDR3 extends over 15 amino acids. J gave up 1 base and V 6 bases, and 6 bases lay outside the gene matches. Germline V CDR1 and CDR2: MNHEY, SMNVEV (reference sequence). The CDR3 is CASSKLSGGTDTQYF. CDR3 nucleotides: TGTGCCAGCAGCAAACTTAGCGGGGGCACAGATACGCAGTATTTT.

DNA for the CDR3: TGTGCCAGCAGCCAGGGGGCCGATCAGCCCCAGCATTTT. Translation: CASSQGADQPQHF. This chain links TRBV6-2 or TRBV6-3 with TRBJ1-5; 8 nucleotides match TRBD1. The CDR3 consists of 13 residues. Trimming took 6 bases from V and 5 from J; bases not matched to a gene: 3. In germline, CDR1 is MNHEY, CDR2 SVGEGT.

V usage is TRBV3-1 (or the pseudogene TRBV3-2) and J usage is TRBJ2-1; no firm D call. The CDR3 is made up of 15 amino acids. V was shortened by 1 base and J by 4 bases, with 11 bases between the two germline ends. CDR1 is LGHDT, CDR2 YNNKEL, per germline (reference sequence). CDR3 loop: CASSQGSRIYNEQFF. In DNA form, the CDR3 reads TGTGCCAGCAGCCAAGGGTCGAGGATTTACAATGAGCAGTTCTTC.

This clone was detected only a few times. The rearrangement uses TRBV25-1 and TRBJ1-2; D is ambiguous. V lost 2 bases to trimming and J lost 0 bases, with 4 bases between them. This CDR3 spans 13 amino acids. The germline gives CDR1 MGHDK, CDR2 SYGVNS. The CDR3 region has the DNA TGTGCCAGCAGTGAAGCGGCTAACTATGGCTACACCTTC. This sequence encodes CASSEAANYGYTF.

The V and J genes are TRBV6-5 and TRBJ2-7; D is unclear. Trimming left V 6 bases short and J 2 bases short, with 14 bases between. The germline gives CDR1 MNHEY, CDR2 SVGAGI. This CDR3 has 14 amino acids. The DNA for the CDR3 is TGTGCCAGCAGACGTGAGCCGGTTACCTACGAGCAGTACTTC. Translation gives CASRREPVTYEQYF.

The CDR3 sequence is CASSLDRDYGYTF. The CDR3 nucleotides read TGTGCCAGCTCACTCGACAGGGACTATGGCTACACCTTC. The chain links TRBV18 to TRBJ1-2; 7 nucleotides align to TRBD1. Germline trimming cut 4 bases from V and 3 bases from J; bases unmatched to any gene: 2. The germline CDR1 and CDR2 sequences are KGHSH and LQKENI. The CDR3 extends over 13 amino acids.

The DNA for the CDR3 is TGTGCCAGCAGCGCAAGGACACGGTACACTAATGAGCAGTTCTTC. Translating gives CASSARTRYTNEQFF. J is TRBJ2-1 and V is TRBV9, with D possibly TRBD1 on 5 matching bases. The germline V and J ends were trimmed by 3 bases and 7 bases, with 17 bases remaining between them. Germline lookup yields CDR1 SGDLS and CDR2 YYNGEE. CDR3 length: 15 amino acids.

The rearrangement joins TRBV7-8 to TRBJ1-4; no clear D. CDR3 length: 14 residues. The germline V gene encodes CDR1 SGHVS and CDR2 FQNEAQ. V was cut by 5 bases and J by 8 bases, with 15 bases left in between. This CDR3 reads CASSKLAGREKLFF. DNA for the CDR3: TGTGCCAGCAGCAAACTGGCAGGTCGCGAAAAACTGTTTTTT.

The genes are TRBV5-4 and TRBJ2-3; a possible D gene is TRBD2 (6 bases). Germline assignment: CDR1 SGHNT and CDR2 YYREEE (reference sequence). Trimming left V 3 bases short and J 5 bases short, with 22 bases between. The CDR3 has 17 amino acids. CDR3 in DNA: TGTGCCAGCAGCTCGGGCACTACTAGCTTCGTACGAGATACGCAGTATTTT. Translated: CASSSGTTSFVRDTQYF.

J is TRBJ1-1 and V is TRBV25-1, with D tentatively TRBD1 (6 bases). V was shortened by 8 bases and J by 6 bases, with 16 bases between the two germline ends. Germline V gene sequence: CDR1 MGHDK, CDR2 SYGVNS. The CDR3 spans 13 residues. The CDR3 sequence is CASRLTGSAEAFF. The DNA of the CDR3 is TGTGCCAGCCGCTTAACAGGGAGCGCTGAAGCTTTCTTT.

The chain carries TRBV2 and TRBJ2-1, with D possibly matching TRBD2 (5 bases). CDR3 length equals 14 residues. V was pared by 4 bases and J by 3 bases, with 10 bases between. CDR1 and CDR2 from the germline V gene are SNHLY and FYNNEI. This chain's CDR3 is CASSGRTHYNEQFF. In nucleotides, the CDR3 is TGTGCCAGCAGTGGTCGGACTCACTACAATGAGCAGTTCTTC. The full variable domain, rest sourced from reference TRBV2 and TRBJ2-1, is EPEVTQTPSHQVTQMGQEVILRCVPISNHLYFYWYRQILGQKVEFLVSFYNNEISEKSEIFDDQFSVERPDGSNFTLKIRSTKLEDSAMYFCASSGRTHYNEQFFGPGTRLTVL.

This clone was detected only a few times. The J gene is TRBJ2-7, the V gene TRBV4-3; D remains unclear. The CDR3 length is 14 residues. Trimming took 1 base from V and 3 from J, leaving 10 bases between them. CDR1 and CDR2 (germline): LGHNA, YSLEER. CDR3 residues: CASSQVAMSYEQYF. The CDR3 DNA is TGCGCCAGCAGCCAAGTCGCAATGAGCTACGAGCAGTACTTC.

The chain employs TRBV15 and TRBJ2-1; tentative D call: TRBD2 (6 bases). CDR3 length: 15 residues. In germline, CDR1 is LNHNV, CDR2 YYDKDF (reference sequence). V was cut by 5 bases and J by 2 bases, with 13 bases left in between. The CDR3 DNA is TGTGCCACCAGCGATTGGACTAACCCCTACAATGAGCAGTTCTTC. It yields the protein CATSDWTNPYNEQFF.

The gene calls are TRBV9 and TRBJ1-4, with D possibly matching TRBD1 (6 bases). Germline V gene data show CDR1 as SGDLS and CDR2 as YYNGEE. Trimming left V 3 bases short and J 8 bases short, with 17 bases between. The CDR3 consists of 15 residues. CDR3 region: CASSAQTGPAEKLFF. The CDR3 region has the DNA TGTGCCAGCAGCGCCCAGACAGGTCCTGCGGAAAAACTGTTTTTT.

Details on this clone: The sample carries other DNA sequences with the same CDR3. This chain's CDR3 is CASSPAGAYEQYF. As DNA, the CDR3 is TGTGCCAGCAGTCCAGCAGGGGCCTACGAGCAGTACTTC. J is TRBJ2-7 and V is TRBV27; tentative D call: TRBD1 (6 bases). V was clipped by 5 bases and J by 2 bases, with 10 bases between them. Per the germline V gene, CDR1 is MNHEY and CDR2 is SMNVEV (reference sequence). This CDR3 contains 13 residues.

This clone has just one count. The rearrangement joins TRBV5-1 to TRBJ2-1, with D possibly TRBD2 on 6 matching bases. CDR3 length: 17 residues. Per germline, CDR1 SGHRS and CDR2 YFSETQ. The V end lost 0 bases, the J end lost 1 base, and 14 bases lay between the germline ends. The CDR3 DNA follows: TGCGCCAGCAGCTTGGTAGGAGGGCAGGGTTCCTACAATGAGCAGTTCTTC. Amino acid sequence: CASSLVGGQGSYNEQFF.

This chain connects TRBV5-4 to TRBJ2-3; possible D gene TRBD2, 6 bases. V was shortened by 4 bases and J by 2 bases, with 14 bases between the two germline ends. CDR1 is SGHNT, CDR2 YYREEE, per germline (reference sequence). The CDR3 spans 15 residues. CDR3 DNA sequence: TGTGCCAGCAGCCGACCTGGGACTGACACAGATACGCAGTATTTT. It codes for CASSRPGTDTDTQYF.